These 13 T cell receptor beta chains share one sample of origin, sequenced in a study of blood T cell repertoires in COVID-19. Sequencing used immunoSEQ multiplex PCR; TCRdb keeps in-frame clones, though not all of them. The data show about 80,000 clones, 90% seen once. The sequenced sample was peripheral blood. The receptors were sampled from a woman older than 75 with active or convalescent COVID-19.

This clone was detected a few times. The chain joins TRBV2 to TRBJ2-7; TRBD1 matches at 8 bases. V lost 6 bases, J lost 6 bases, and 7 bases stayed unmatched. The CDR3 has 13 residues. The germline V gene has CDR1 SNHLY and CDR2 FYNNEI. This CDR3 is CASRAGTGGEQYF. The CDR3, as DNA: TGTGCCAGCAGGGCCGGGACAGGCGGCGAGCAGTACTTC.

The rearrangement uses TRBV28 and TRBJ1-1; TRBD1 agrees at 7 bases. This CDR3 has 16 residues. The J segment lost 1 base and the V segment lost 6 bases, leaving 11 bases of the junction unmatched. CDR1 is MDHEN and CDR2 is SYDVKM in the germline V gene. The DNA for the CDR3 is TGTGCCAGCAGCAAGAGCCTCGGGACAGCGAACACTGAAGCTTTCTTT. As protein: CASSKSLGTANTEAFF.

This sequence joins TRBV9 and TRBJ2-1, with 10 bases matching TRBD2. The V segment lost 2 bases and the J segment 3 bases; nucleotides outside the gene matches: 5. The CDR3 covers 16 residues. CDR1 and CDR2 from the germline V gene are SGDLS and YYNGEE. This CDR3 is CASSVGGLAYYNEQFF. The CDR3 DNA reads TGTGCCAGCAGCGTGGGGGGACTAGCGTACTACAATGAGCAGTTCTTC. Supplemented by reference TRBV9 and TRBJ2-1, the full variable domain reads DSGVTQTPKHLITATGQRVTLRCSPRSGDLSVYWYQQSLDQGLQFLIQYYNGEERAKGNILERFSAQQFPDLHSELNLSSLELGDSALYFCASSVGGLAYYNEQFFGPGTRLTVL.

The chain employs TRBV5-1 and TRBJ1-2; TRBD1 matches at 9 bases. CDR3 size: 14 residues. V lost 2 bases to trimming and J lost 2 bases; unmatched junction nucleotides: 1. CDR1 SGHRS and CDR2 YFSETQ come from the germline V gene. The CDR3 sequence: CASSLTGGNYGYTF. In DNA, the CDR3 is TGCGCCAGCAGCTTAACAGGGGGCAACTATGGCTACACCTTC. Full variable domain (remainder filled in from reference TRBV5-1 and TRBJ1-2): KAGVTQTPRYLIKTRGQQVTLSCSPISGHRSVSWYQQTPGQGLQFLFEYFSETQRNKGNFPGRFSGRQFSNSRSEMNVSTLELGDSALYLCASSLTGGNYGYTFGSGTRLTVV.

V gene TRBV6-1 combines with J gene TRBJ2-2; TRBD2 agrees at 8 bases. V trimming: 4 bases; J trimming: 1 base; junction bases outside the gene matches: 5. The CDR3 loop spans 16 amino acids. Germline V gives CDR1 MNHNS, CDR2 SASEGT. The CDR3 here is CASSGGGRRNTGELFF. CDR3 in DNA: TGTGCCAGCAGTGGGGGCGGGAGGAGGAACACCGGGGAGCTGTTTTTT.

This clone was detected only once. This chain's CDR3 is CASSLRRDTYEQYF. The CDR3, as DNA: TGTGCCAGCAGCTTAAGACGGGATACCTACGAGCAGTACTTC. The chain joins TRBV7-2 to TRBJ2-7, with D possibly TRBD2 on 5 matching bases. Per the germline V gene, CDR1 is SGHTA and CDR2 is FQGNSA. CDR3 length: 14 residues. Trimming shortened V by 2 bases and J by 2 bases, and 10 bases separated the two germline ends.

V gene TRBV2 combines with J gene TRBJ1-4, with D possibly being TRBD1 (6 bases). The CDR3 extends over 15 amino acids. Trimming left V 5 bases short and J 3 bases short, with 13 bases between. Germline V gene sequence: CDR1 SNHLY, CDR2 FYNNEI. DNA for the CDR3: TGTGCCAGCAGTCCTGACAGGCTTGCTAATGAAAAACTGTTTTTT. This codes for CASSPDRLANEKLFF.

The J gene is TRBJ2-1, the V gene TRBV6-2 or TRBV6-3; possible D gene TRBD1, 5 bases. The length of the CDR3 is 15 residues. Germline V gene sequence: CDR1 MNHEY, CDR2 SVGEGT. V lost 4 bases to trimming and J lost 4 bases, with 14 bases between them. The CDR3: CASSLGAPRYNEQFF. The CDR3 DNA is TGTGCCAGCAGTTTAGGGGCCCCAAGATACAATGAGCAGTTCTTC.

The chain is built from TRBV7-2 and TRBJ2-7; 15 bases map to TRBD2. The CDR3 contains 20 residues. Germline lookup yields CDR1 SGHTA and CDR2 FQGNSA. V was clipped by 0 bases and J by 0 bases; unmatched bases: 9. The CDR3 reads CASSLAPGLAGGQSSYEQYF. The CDR3 region has the DNA TGTGCCAGCAGCTTAGCTCCGGGACTAGCGGGAGGCCAGAGCTCCTACGAGCAGTACTTC. Supplemented by reference TRBV7-2 and TRBJ2-7, the full variable domain reads GAGVSQSPSNKVTEKGKDVELRCDPISGHTALYWYRQSLGQGLEFLIYFQGNSAPDKSGLPSDRFSAERTGGSVSTLTIQRTQQEDSAVYLCASSLAPGLAGGQSSYEQYFGPGTRLTVT.

The genes are TRBV28 and TRBJ1-2, with D maybe TRBD1 (6 bases). Germline V gives CDR1 MDHEN, CDR2 SYDVKM. The CDR3 has 13 amino acids. Trimming left V 5 bases short and J 7 bases short, with 14 bases between. Written as DNA, the CDR3 is TGTGCCAGCAGTGCTGCCGACAGGAGTGGCTACACCTTC. Translated: CASSAADRSGYTF.

This clone appeared a single time. J is TRBJ2-3 and V is TRBV14; D perhaps matches TRBD2 (6 bases). CDR3 length: 16 amino acids. Germline-derived CDR1 and CDR2 are SGHDN and FVKESK. V shed 2 bases and J shed 0 bases, with 12 bases lying between them. CDR3 protein: CASSQSWRASTDTQYF. CDR3 coding DNA: TGTGCCAGCAGCCAATCTTGGAGGGCTAGCACAGATACGCAGTATTTT.

The chain joins TRBV19 to TRBJ1-4; 7 positions match TRBD1. V lost 5 bases and J lost 5; bases outside the gene matches: 8. The CDR3 extends over 15 amino acids. Germline CDR1 and CDR2: LNHDA and SQIVND (reference sequence). DNA of the CDR3: TGTGCCAGTAGTGCATCCGGGACAGACAATGAAAAACTGTTTTTT. Translation: CASSASGTDNEKLFF.

For the CDR3, the DNA is TGTGCCAGCAGTTTTACGGGGTTGATGACCGGGGAGCTGTTTTTT. It encodes CASSFTGLMTGELFF. This chain connects TRBV28 to TRBJ2-2; maybe TRBD2 (5 bases). This CDR3 has 15 amino acids. The V gene lost 3 bases and the J gene lost 5 bases, with 13 bases spanning the gap. Germline CDR1 is MDHEN and CDR2 is SYDVKM. The full variable domain, rest sourced from reference TRBV28 and TRBJ2-2, is DVKVTQSSRYLVKRTGEKVFLECVQDMDHENMFWYRQDPGLGLRLIYFSYDVKMKEKGDIPEGYSVSREKKERFSLILESASTNQTSMYLCASSFTGLMTGELFFGEGSRLTVL.